This T cell receptor (beta chain) comes out of a study of graft-versus-host responses after intestinal transplantation. As concerns this clone: Its antigen remains unidentified.

Assay used: immunoSEQ multiplex PCR; TCRdb lists only in-frame clones, some missing. Of approximately 70,000 clones in the sample, roughly 84% are singletons; the top ten hold roughly 0.4%. This TCR was sampled from a human donor who was the organ donor for an intestinal transplant. Sequenced here: unstimulated CD4+ T cells sorted from spleen or lymph node cells, sampled before transplant.

The CDR3 is CASSQAGIWLSGANVLTF. The CDR3 DNA reads as TGTGCCAGCAGCCAGGCAGGTATTTGGCTCTCTGGGGCCAACGTCCTGACTTTC. V and J are TRBV5-6 and TRBJ2-6; D gene uncertain. Deletions cut 4 bases from V and 0 bases from J, with 17 bases between. CDR3 length: 18 amino acids. CDR1 and CDR2 (germline): SGHDT, YYEEEE. The full variable domain, in which reference TRBV5-6 and TRBJ2-6 provide the parts outside the CDR3, is DAGVTQSPTHLIKTRGQQVTLRCSPKSGHDTVSWYQQALGQGPQFIFQYYEEEERQRGNFPDRFSGHQFPNYSSELNVNALLLGDSALYLCASSQAGIWLSGANVLTFGAGSRLTVL.